Described below is a single TCR beta chain sequence and its context. This specimen comes from a study of CDR3 diversity in severe acne. The J segment lost 6 bases and the V segment lost 2 bases, leaving 4 bases of the junction unmatched. Germline assignment: CDR1 SGHDT and CDR2 YYEEEE. CDR3 length: 14 residues. TCRdb processed the PCR reads anew with MiXCR; each CDR3 protein has one entry. Here the sample spans over 100,000 distinct CDR3 sequences, roughly 51% being singletons. The material sequenced was blood. The chain recombines TRBV5-6 with TRBJ2-1, with 8 bases lining up with TRBD2. The receptor was isolated from a male donor with acne. The CDR3 nucleotides read TGTGCCAGCAGCTTAGCGGGAGTTTCCAATGAGCAGTTCTTC. This codes for CASSLAGVSNEQFF.